Listed below are T cell receptor beta chains from one sample, sequenced in a study of response to subunit inactivated influenza vaccine. TCRdb called the RT-PCR reads again in MiXCR, with one record for every CDR3 protein. The data hold about 480,000 distinct CDR3 sequences, with less than 30% observed a single time. The source material was CD4+ T cells sorted from PBMCs, sampled more than 4 days after vaccination. Receptors were obtained from a man aged 50 or older who received an inactivated influenza vaccine. Both conserved end residues are part of each CDR3. D genes are given only for firm matches. A row's size may be missing; if present it is once, few, many or a size class.

CDR3 protein: CASRSLAGGRWEQFF
CDR3 DNA: TGTGCCAGCAGGTCGCTAGCGGGGGGGCGATGGGAGCAGTTCTTC
J gene: TRBJ2-1
D gene: TRBD2
clone size: few
V gene: TRBV28

CDR3 protein: CATRSDSTDTQYF
CDR3 DNA: TGTGCCACCAGAAGCGATAGCACAGATACGCAGTATTTT
J gene: TRBJ2-3
D gene: -
clone size: once
V gene: TRBV24-1

CDR3 protein: CASSSRSGANVLTF
CDR3 DNA: TGTGCCAGCAGCTCTAGATCGGGGGCCAACGTCCTGACTTTC
J gene: TRBJ2-6
D gene: -
clone size: -
V gene: TRBV6-1

CDR3 protein: CASSQLSSGYTGELFF
CDR3 DNA: TGTGCCAGCAGCCAATTGTCTAGCGGGTACACCGGGGAGCTGTTTTTT
J gene: TRBJ2-2
D gene: TRBD2
clone size: -
V gene: TRBV3-1

CDR3 protein: CASSPGTFSPQHF
CDR3 DNA: TGTGCCAGCAGTCCCGGGACGTTCAGCCCCCAGCATTTT
J gene: TRBJ1-5
D gene: -
clone size: -
V gene: TRBV12-3/TRBV12-4

CDR3 protein: CASSDPGGAQETQYF
CDR3 DNA: TGTGCCAGCAGTGACCCGGGCGGGGCACAAGAGACCCAGTACTTC
J gene: TRBJ2-5
D gene: -
clone size: -
V gene: TRBV25-1

CDR3 protein: CASSYSTSGVNEQFF
CDR3 DNA: TGTGCCAGCAGTTACTCGACTAGCGGAGTCAATGAGCAGTTCTTC
J gene: TRBJ2-1
D gene: TRBD2
clone size: few
V gene: TRBV6-2/TRBV6-3

CDR3 protein: CASSPRWGAGTDTQYF
CDR3 DNA: TGTGCCAGCAGCCCGCGTTGGGGGGCAGGCACAGATACGCAGTATTTT
J gene: TRBJ2-3
D gene: -
clone size: -
V gene: TRBV7-2

CDR3 protein: CASSPRTGLGSPLHF
CDR3 DNA: TGTGCCAGCAGCCCTCGGACAGGGCTTGGTTCACCCCTCCACTTT
J gene: TRBJ1-6
D gene: TRBD1
clone size: few
V gene: TRBV3-1

CDR3 protein: CASSLVSDTGELFF
CDR3 DNA: TGTGCCAGCAGCTTGGTGAGCGACACCGGGGAGCTGTTTTTT
J gene: TRBJ2-2
D gene: -
clone size: few
V gene: TRBV5-6

CDR3 protein: CASSVAQDPVGGYTF
CDR3 DNA: TGTGCCAGCAGCGTAGCTCAGGATCCGGTGGGAGGCTACACCTTC
J gene: TRBJ1-2
D gene: -
clone size: -
V gene: TRBV9

CDR3 protein: CASSLDTGGLYEQYF
CDR3 DNA: TGCGCCAGCAGCTTGGATACAGGGGGTCTCTACGAGCAGTACTTC
J gene: TRBJ2-7
D gene: TRBD1
clone size: few
V gene: TRBV5-1

CDR3 protein: CASKTGTDHYEQYF
CDR3 DNA: TGTGCCAGCAAAACGGGGACGGATCACTACGAGCAGTACTTC
J gene: TRBJ2-7
D gene: -
clone size: -
V gene: TRBV6-2/TRBV6-3

CDR3 protein: CASSLGLAGGDNEQFF
CDR3 DNA: TGTGCTAGCAGCTTGGGACTAGCGGGGGGGGACAATGAGCAGTTCTTC
J gene: TRBJ2-1
D gene: TRBD2
clone size: few
V gene: TRBV7-7

CDR3 protein: CASSDSSAQYF
CDR3 DNA: TGTGCCAGCAGTGACTCCTCCGCCCAGTACTTC
J gene: TRBJ2-5
D gene: -
clone size: -
V gene: TRBV6-2/TRBV6-3

CDR3 protein: CASSPPDRNHEQYF
CDR3 DNA: TGCGCCAGCAGCCCTCCGGACAGGAACCACGAGCAGTACTTC
J gene: TRBJ2-7
D gene: TRBD1
clone size: few
V gene: TRBV5-1

CDR3 protein: CASSVWASNEKLFF
CDR3 DNA: TGTGCCAGCAGTGTATGGGCGTCAAATGAAAAACTGTTTTTT
J gene: TRBJ1-4
D gene: -
clone size: few
V gene: TRBV2

CDR3 protein: CASSQVLRGQETQYF
CDR3 DNA: TGCGCCAGCAGCCAAGTCCTCAGGGGGCAAGAGACCCAGTACTTC
J gene: TRBJ2-5
D gene: TRBD1
clone size: few
V gene: TRBV4-1

CDR3 protein: CASSTKGRAVGEQYF
CDR3 DNA: TGTGCCAGCAGCACCAAGGGACGAGCGGTTGGAGAGCAGTACTTC
J gene: TRBJ2-7
D gene: -
clone size: many
V gene: TRBV7-2

CDR3 protein: CSARSPGHLYEQYF
CDR3 DNA: TGCAGTGCTAGATCACCGGGACACCTATACGAGCAGTACTTC
J gene: TRBJ2-7
D gene: -
clone size: few
V gene: TRBV20-1

CDR3 protein: CASSPLGAGLLEQYF
CDR3 DNA: TGTGCCAGCAGCCCACTCGGGGCCGGTCTTCTCGAGCAGTACTTC
J gene: TRBJ2-7
D gene: -
clone size: -
V gene: TRBV11-2

CDR3 protein: CASSPSGGNTGELFF
CDR3 DNA: TGTGCCAGCAGCCCGTCCGGGGGAAACACCGGGGAGCTGTTTTTT
J gene: TRBJ2-2
D gene: -
clone size: -
V gene: TRBV4-2

CDR3 protein: CASSPRTSGVIANTGELFF
CDR3 DNA: TGTGCCAGCTCACCAAGGACTAGCGGGGTGATCGCGAACACCGGGGAGCTGTTTTTT
J gene: TRBJ2-2
D gene: TRBD2
clone size: -
V gene: TRBV18

CDR3 protein: CASSLGGASTNTGELFF
CDR3 DNA: TGCGCCAGCAGCCTAGGGGGAGCCTCTACGAACACCGGGGAGCTGTTTTTT
J gene: TRBJ2-2
D gene: -
clone size: -
V gene: TRBV5-1

CDR3 protein: CASSFGWLAGDNEQFF
CDR3 DNA: TGTGCCAGCAGTTTTGGGTGGCTAGCGGGAGACAATGAGCAGTTCTTC
J gene: TRBJ2-1
D gene: TRBD2
clone size: many
V gene: TRBV12-3/TRBV12-4

CDR3 protein: CASSFNRGRYEQYF
CDR3 DNA: TGTGCCAGCAGCTTCAACAGGGGGCGGTACGAGCAGTACTTC
J gene: TRBJ2-7
D gene: TRBD1
clone size: few
V gene: TRBV5-4

CDR3 protein: CAIRGRAMGEQYF
CDR3 DNA: TGTGCCATCAGAGGAAGGGCGATGGGGGAGCAGTACTTC
J gene: TRBJ2-7
D gene: -
clone size: few
V gene: TRBV10-3

CDR3 protein: CASSYPTGRLSYEQYF
CDR3 DNA: TGTGCCAGCAGTTACCCTACAGGCCGCCTCTCCTACGAGCAGTACTTC
J gene: TRBJ2-7
D gene: -
clone size: few
V gene: TRBV6-2/TRBV6-3

CDR3 protein: CASGGHEAFF
CDR3 DNA: TGTGCTTCGGGGGGGCATGAAGCTTTCTTT
J gene: TRBJ1-1
D gene: -
clone size: -
V gene: TRBV12-3/TRBV12-4

CDR3 protein: CASSRGPRELFF
CDR3 DNA: TGTGCCAGCAGCAGGGGGCCCCGGGAGCTGTTTTTT
J gene: TRBJ2-2
D gene: TRBD1
clone size: -
V gene: TRBV25-1

CDR3 protein: CAIRGLAGAVEGATGELFF
CDR3 DNA: TGTGCCATCAGAGGACTAGCGGGGGCCGTGGAAGGCGCGACCGGGGAGCTGTTTTTT
J gene: TRBJ2-2
D gene: TRBD2
clone size: -
V gene: TRBV10-3

CDR3 protein: CASSPDSSTNEKLFF
CDR3 DNA: TGTGCCAGCTCACCCGACAGTTCAACTAATGAAAAACTGTTTTTT
J gene: TRBJ1-4
D gene: -
clone size: -
V gene: TRBV18

CDR3 protein: CASSRGGLGTGELFF
CDR3 DNA: TGCGCCAGCAGCAGGGGGGGGCTTGGAACCGGGGAGCTGTTTTTT
J gene: TRBJ2-2
D gene: -
clone size: -
V gene: TRBV5-1

CDR3 protein: CATSEPTGFYNEQFF
CDR3 DNA: TGTGCCACCAGTGAACCGACAGGGTTCTACAATGAGCAGTTCTTC
J gene: TRBJ2-1
D gene: TRBD1
clone size: few
V gene: TRBV24-1